This passage covers 8 T cell receptor beta chains from one sample sequenced in a study of blood T cell repertoires in COVID-19. Generated by immunoSEQ multiplex PCR, the TCRdb table keeps only in-frame clones and is missing some. The sample holds roughly 39,000 clones; 85% to 90% are singletons and the top ten take 8.5% to 10%. The sequenced sample consisted of peripheral blood. The receptor source for this set is a man under 40 with active or convalescent COVID-19.

The J gene is TRBJ2-3, the V gene TRBV6-6, with D maybe TRBD2 (6 bases). Germline CDR1 reads MNHNY; CDR2 reads SVGAGI (reference sequence). Trimming removed 0 bases from V and 7 bases from J, with 11 bases in between. The CDR3 is 14 amino acids. The CDR3: CASSYSSTSNTQYF. DNA of the CDR3: TGTGCCAGCAGTTACTCATCGACTAGTAATACGCAGTATTTT.

This clone was found a few times. The chain links TRBV10-3 to TRBJ1-1; TRBD1 aligns across 10 bases. V shed 5 bases and J 5 bases; nucleotides not matched to a gene: 11. This CDR3 comprises 16 residues. CDR1 is ENHRY and CDR2 is SYGVKD in the germline V gene. CDR3: CAISPGQGPLSTEAFF. The CDR3 nucleotides read TGTGCCATCAGTCCGGGACAGGGGCCCTTAAGTACTGAAGCTTTCTTT.

The chain is built from TRBV19 and TRBJ1-2; D gene ambiguous. This CDR3 comprises 13 residues. Germline CDR1 LNHDA, CDR2 SQIVND (reference sequence). V lost 3 bases and J 3 bases, leaving 8 bases between the germline ends. The CDR3 protein is CASSMVGHYGYTF. Here the CDR3 DNA reads TGTGCCAGTAGTATGGTGGGCCACTATGGCTACACCTTC.

In its sample, this clone was seen once. The CDR3 DNA reads as TGCGCCAGCAGCTTGGACAGCGGGGCGTACGAGCAGTACTTC. Translated: CASSLDSGAYEQYF. The chain carries TRBV5-1 and TRBJ2-7; TRBD2 matches 7 bases. The CDR3 loop spans 14 amino acids. V shed 0 bases and J 4 bases; nucleotides not matched to a gene: 4. Looked up from germline, CDR1 is SGHRS and CDR2 is YFSETQ.

The genes are TRBV7-9 and TRBJ1-1; D gene ambiguous. The germline V gene has CDR1 SEHNR and CDR2 FQNEAQ (reference sequence). V was cut by 5 bases and J by 1 base, with 17 bases left in between. The CDR3 spans 16 residues. The CDR3 here is CASSLHLGGGNTEAFF. The CDR3 nucleotides are TGTGCCAGCAGCCTTCATCTCGGAGGAGGGAACACTGAAGCTTTCTTT.

This chain uses TRBV15 with TRBJ1-2; TRBD1 matches at 8 bases. The length of the CDR3 is 15 residues. V dropped 1 base and J dropped 4; count of bases not matched to a gene: 5. CDR1 and CDR2 (germline): LNHNV, YYDKDF (reference sequence). The CDR3 bases are TGTGCCACCAGCAGAGTTACAGGGGGTTCCTATGGCTACACCTTC. Translating gives CATSRVTGGSYGYTF.

The V and J genes are TRBV14 and TRBJ2-5; TRBD1 matches at 9 bases. The germline V gene has CDR1 SGHDN and CDR2 FVKESK. Germline trimming cut 4 bases from V and 5 bases from J; bases unmatched to any gene: 5. The CDR3 runs to 14 residues. The CDR3 reads CASSPDRGWETQYF. The CDR3 DNA is TGTGCCAGCAGCCCTGACAGGGGGTGGGAGACCCAGTACTTC.

V usage is TRBV27 and J usage is TRBJ2-3, with TRBD2 matching 10 bases. The CDR3 loop spans 19 amino acids. Trimming removed 5 bases from V and 7 bases from J; junction bases left unmatched: 21. Germline lookup yields CDR1 MNHEY and CDR2 SMNVEV (reference sequence). CDR3: CASSRSGGPLAGVLNTQYF. The CDR3 coding sequence is TGTGCCAGCAGTCGGTCCGGGGGCCCGCTAGCGGGGGTTTTGAATACGCAGTATTTT.